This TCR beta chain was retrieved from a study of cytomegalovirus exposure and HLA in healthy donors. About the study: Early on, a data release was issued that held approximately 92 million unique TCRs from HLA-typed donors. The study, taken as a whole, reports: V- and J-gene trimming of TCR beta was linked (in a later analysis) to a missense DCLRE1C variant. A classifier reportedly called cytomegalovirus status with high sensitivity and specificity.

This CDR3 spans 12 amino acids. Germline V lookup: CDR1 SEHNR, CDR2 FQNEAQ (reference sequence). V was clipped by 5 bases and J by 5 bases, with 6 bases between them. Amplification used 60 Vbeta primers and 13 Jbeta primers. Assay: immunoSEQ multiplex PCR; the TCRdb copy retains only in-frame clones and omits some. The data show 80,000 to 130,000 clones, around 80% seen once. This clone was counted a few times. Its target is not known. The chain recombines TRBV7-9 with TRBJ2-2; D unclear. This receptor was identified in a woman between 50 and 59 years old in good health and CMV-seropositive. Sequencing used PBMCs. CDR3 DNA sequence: TGTGCCAGCAGCACTAAGACCGGGGAGCTGTTTTTT. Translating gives CASSTKTGELFF.